This T cell receptor beta chain came from a study of OX40 agonist ivuxolimab in advanced cancers. Study-level information: All patients had ivuxolimab intravenously every 2 weeks at 0.01 to 10 mg/kg.

Points from the study as a whole: No antigen was identified for the clonally expanded peripheral T cells. Researchers report that CD8+ T cells had, on average, more expanded clones than CD4+.

Sequenced by immunoSEQ multiplex PCR; TCRdb stores in-frame clones only, minus some. The sample carries some 100,000 clones, around 85% recorded once. A word on this clone: Its antigen is unidentified.

Germline CDR1 and CDR2: SGHTA and FQGNSA. The CDR3 is 16 residues long. Trimming removed 7 bases from V and 9 bases from J; junction bases left unmatched: 17. The TCR originated in an adult with an advanced solid tumor such as melanoma, head and neck, liver or kidney cancer. Material: CD4+ or CD8+ T cells sorted from blood, obtained in a trial of the OX40 agonist ivuxolimab. The chain has TRBV7-2 and TRBJ2-1; 8 bases fit TRBD2. The CDR3 is CASTPRGGGGRSEQFF. In nucleotides, the CDR3 is TGTGCCAGCACCCCCCGGGGGGGCGGGGGGAGAAGTGAGCAGTTCTTC.